This T cell receptor (beta chain) was retrieved from a study of CXCR3-negative and CXCR3-positive naive CD8 T cells. Regarding the study as a whole: Similar TRBV-TRBJ usage characterized naive CXCR3-negative and CXCR3-positive cells; memory cells differed. Against CXCR3-negative naive cells, CXCR3-positive naive cells showed more hydrophobic TRB CDR3s. In both naive subsets diversity was comparably high, whereas memory CD8+ cells showed much lower diversity.

This CDR3 region has 16 residues. Germline V gene data show CDR1 as SGHRS and CDR2 as YFSETQ. Regarding this clonotype: Its specificity is unknown.

All TRB cDNA libraries came from 5' RACE performed with UMI labels. One entry per CDR3 protein, without DNA, is what TCRdb gives after re-calling the 5' RACE reads. This sample's clone table lists about 150,000 distinct CDR3 sequences. The chain has TRBV5-1 and TRBJ1-2. The sequenced sample consisted of naive CXCR3+ CD8+ T cells from blood. Described subset: CD45RO-CCR7+CD27+CD95- naive CD8+ T cells expressing CXCR3 (TNR3+). The receptor was derived from a human donor in good health. Some clones in this sample may be carry-over from other donors' samples. CDR3 amino acids: CASSLEYSTVNYGYTF. The full variable domain, in which reference TRBV5-1 and TRBJ1-2 provide the parts outside the CDR3, is KAGVTQTPRYLIKTRGQQVTLSCSPISGHRSVSWYQQTPGQGLQFLFEYFSETQRNKGNFPGRFSGRQFSNSRSEMNVSTLELGDSALYLCASSLEYSTVNYGYTFGSGTRLTVV.